The 21 T cell receptor beta chains reported below all come from one sample, sequenced in a study of cytomegalovirus exposure and HLA in healthy donors. The repertoire was sequenced with immunoSEQ multiplex PCR; TCRdb's copy has only in-frame clones and lacks some. The sample yields hundreds of thousands of clones, 90% seen once. Sequenced: PBMCs. The receptor source for this set is a woman aged 30 to 39 in good health and CMV-seronegative.

The chain couples TRBV28 to TRBJ2-1; D tentatively reads TRBD1 or TRBD2 (5 bases each). CDR1 is MDHEN, CDR2 SYDVKM, per germline. The V gene lost 4 bases and the J gene lost 9 bases, with 7 bases spanning the gap. This CDR3 has 11 amino acids. The DNA for the CDR3 is TGTGCCAGCAGTTCGAGGGGTGAGCAGTTCTTC. This gives the protein CASSSRGEQFF.

The CDR3 DNA sequence: TGTGCCAGCAGTGAAGGACCAGGGGGCTCGGGCCCTGAAGCTTTCTTT. It encodes CASSEGPGGSGPEAFF. The chain uses TRBV6-1 and TRBJ1-1; 8 bases fit TRBD1. CDR1 and CDR2 from the germline V gene are MNHNS and SASEGT. V lost 1 base, J lost 6 bases, and 10 bases stayed unmatched. This CDR3 contains 16 residues.

The V and J genes are TRBV4-1 and TRBJ2-7; possible D gene TRBD1, 6 bases. With 3 bases removed from V and 3 bases from J, the gap between germline ends came to 9 bases. The CDR3 has 13 amino acids. The V gene's germline CDR1 is MGHRA and CDR2 YSYEKL. The CDR3 region has the DNA TGCGCCAGCAGCCAGCCGGACAGCTACGAGCAGTACTTC. Protein product: CASSQPDSYEQYF.

V gene TRBV29-1 combines with J gene TRBJ1-1; D is possibly TRBD1 (6 bases). Deletions cut 6 bases from V and 3 bases from J, with 14 bases between. Germline CDR1 is SQVTM and CDR2 is ANQGSEA. The length of the CDR3 is 13 residues. The CDR3 DNA reads as TGCAGCGTCAGGACCCCAGGGGACACTGAAGCTTTCTTT. Its protein product is CSVRTPGDTEAFF.

The chain is built from TRBV5-6 and TRBJ1-1, with D unresolved. The ends were cut back, 2 bases at V and 5 bases at J, with 19 bases in the middle. The CDR3 contains 16 residues. Germline V gives CDR1 SGHDT, CDR2 YYEEEE. In DNA form, the CDR3 reads TGTGCCAGCAGCTTTACCATCACAATTACTGGGACTGAAGCTTTCTTT. It yields the protein CASSFTITITGTEAFF.

The gene calls are TRBV7-2 and TRBJ1-2, with a weak D call TRBD1 (6 bases). V lost 0 bases to trimming and J lost 0 bases, with 8 bases between them. Germline loops: CDR1 SGHTA, CDR2 FQGNSA. This CDR3 spans 15 amino acids. The CDR3 reads CASSLAGGSNYGYTF. CDR3 DNA: TGTGCCAGCAGCTTAGCTGGGGGCTCTAACTATGGCTACACCTTC. The full variable domain, its missing parts supplied by reference TRBV7-2 and TRBJ1-2, is GAGVSQSPSNKVTEKGKDVELRCDPISGHTALYWYRQSLGQGLEFLIYFQGNSAPDKSGLPSDRFSAERTGGSVSTLTIQRTQQEDSAVYLCASSLAGGSNYGYTFGSGTRLTVV.

The chain is built from TRBV30 and TRBJ2-1, with 7 bases fitting TRBD2. Germline V gene sequence: CDR1 GTSNPN, CDR2 SVGIG (reference sequence). J gave up 3 bases and V 4 bases, and 6 bases lay outside the gene matches. The CDR3 has 14 amino acids. In nucleotides, the CDR3 is TGTGCCTGGACCGCCCCTAGCGGCTACAATGAGCAGTTCTTC. Its protein product is CAWTAPSGYNEQFF.

The rearrangement links TRBV5-8 to TRBJ2-7; 7 bases align to TRBD2. V dropped 3 bases and J dropped 3; count of bases not matched to a gene: 12. The CDR3 sequence is 16 residues long. The V gene's germline CDR1 is SGHTS and CDR2 YDEGEE. The CDR3 region has the DNA TGTGCCAGCAGCTCACGCAGGGCGGGAGCAGACTACGAGCAGTACTTC. Translation: CASSSRRAGADYEQYF. Drawing the rest from reference TRBV5-8 and TRBJ2-7, the complete variable domain is EAGVTQSPTHLIKTRGQQATLRCSPISGHTSVYWYQQALGLGLQFLLWYDEGEERNRGNFPPRFSGRQFPNYSSELNVNALELEDSALYLCASSSRRAGADYEQYFGPGTRLTVT.

The genes are TRBV6-6 and TRBJ2-1; D gene unclear. CDR1 and CDR2 (germline): MNHNY, SVGAGI (reference sequence). Trimming left V 6 bases short and J 7 bases short, with 13 bases between. The CDR3 totals 13 residues. The CDR3 bases are TGTGCCAGCAGGGGATGGGGTAGGAATGAGCAGTTCTTC. This encodes CASRGWGRNEQFF.

J is TRBJ2-7 and V is TRBV5-4; 7 bases are shared with TRBD1. Unmatched junction bases numbered 8, after V lost 2 bases and J lost 6 bases. This CDR3 spans 14 amino acids. CDR1 SGHNT and CDR2 YYREEE come from the germline V gene (reference sequence). CDR3 residues: CASSLQGPNPEQYF. CDR3 DNA: TGTGCCAGCAGCTTACAGGGGCCCAACCCCGAGCAGTACTTC.

V and J are TRBV5-4 and TRBJ2-5; D gene ambiguous. Germline loops: CDR1 SGHNT, CDR2 YYREEE (reference sequence). V lost 0 bases and J 6 bases, leaving 15 bases between the germline ends. The length of the CDR3 is 15 residues. In DNA form, the CDR3 reads TGTGCCAGCAGCTTGGTTGCTGGTAATACGAAGACCCAGTACTTC. Its protein product is CASSLVAGNTKTQYF.

This clone has a single count. The chain recombines TRBV7-2 with TRBJ2-4, with TRBD1 matching 8 bases. After removal of 2 bases from V and 0 bases from J, the junction contained 6 bases not matched to a gene. The length of the CDR3 is 17 residues. Germline V gives CDR1 SGHTA, CDR2 FQGNSA. CDR3 bases: TGTGCCAGCAGCTTATACCGGGACAGGCTAGCCAAAAACATTCAGTACTTC. Translated, it gives CASSLYRDRLAKNIQYF.

The chain links TRBV27 to TRBJ2-2; no definite D call. CDR3 length: 17 amino acids. Germline V gene data show CDR1 as MNHEY and CDR2 as SMNVEV (reference sequence). The V gene lost 0 bases and the J gene lost 0 bases, with 11 bases spanning the gap. The CDR3 protein is CASSLSWTDTNTGELFF. CDR3 in DNA: TGTGCCAGCAGTTTATCCTGGACCGATACGAACACCGGGGAGCTGTTTTTT.

V and J are TRBV6-4 and TRBJ2-7; D is possibly TRBD2 (5 bases). Germline loops: CDR1 MRHNA, CDR2 SNTAGT. V was pared by 6 bases and J by 2 bases, with 17 bases between. This CDR3 has 15 residues. The CDR3 DNA reads as TGTGCCAGCAGAGGAGGTGGTGGTGGACCCTACGAGCAGTACTTC. It codes for CASRGGGGGPYEQYF.

The chain has TRBV2 and TRBJ2-3; D perhaps matches TRBD1 (6 bases). V dropped 6 bases and J dropped 0 bases, with 13 bases sitting between them. This CDR3 contains 15 residues. Germline assignment: CDR1 SNHLY and CDR2 FYNNEI. CDR3 DNA sequence: TGTGCCAGCAGGCAGGGGACCTCTAGCACAGATACGCAGTATTTT. Its protein is CASRQGTSSTDTQYF.

The rearrangement joins TRBV9 to TRBJ1-4; D is unclear. Looked up from germline, CDR1 is SGDLS and CDR2 is YYNGEE. The CDR3 is 15 residues long. Trimming left V 0 bases short and J 7 bases short, with 13 bases between. For the CDR3, the DNA is TGTGCCAGCAGCGTAGAGGAGAGCCCGGGTGAAAAACTGTTTTTT. Protein sequence: CASSVEESPGEKLFF. Based on the CDR3 plus reference TRBV9 and TRBJ1-4, the full variable domain is DSGVTQTPKHLITATGQRVTLRCSPRSGDLSVYWYQQSLDQGLQFLIQYYNGEERAKGNILERFSAQQFPDLHSELNLSSLELGDSALYFCASSVEESPGEKLFFGSGTQLSVL.

Regarding this clone: The same CDR3 arises from other DNA sequences in this sample as well. The rearrangement joins TRBV9 to TRBJ2-1; D might be TRBD2 (6 bases). V was pared by 2 bases and J by 5 bases, with 8 bases between. The CDR3 is 13 amino acids. The germline CDR1 and CDR2 sequences are SGDLS and YYNGEE. CDR3 bases: TGTGCCAGCAGCGTGGGAGGTGACAATGAGCAGTTCTTC. Protein: CASSVGGDNEQFF. The full variable domain, its missing parts supplied by reference TRBV9 and TRBJ2-1, is DSGVTQTPKHLITATGQRVTLRCSPRSGDLSVYWYQQSLDQGLQFLIQYYNGEERAKGNILERFSAQQFPDLHSELNLSSLELGDSALYFCASSVGGDNEQFFGPGTRLTVL.

The chain combines TRBV30 with TRBJ2-7; D may correspond to TRBD1 or TRBD2 (6 bases each). Looked up from germline, CDR1 is GTSNPN and CDR2 is SVGIG (reference sequence). Trimming cost V 5 bases and J 1 base, with 12 bases left between them. The length of the CDR3 is 13 residues. Here the CDR3 reads CAWEGGFSYEQYF. For the CDR3, the DNA is TGTGCCTGGGAGGGGGGCTTTTCCTACGAGCAGTACTTC. The full variable domain, with the rest looked up from reference TRBV30 and TRBJ2-7, is SQTIHQWPATLVQPVGSPLSLECTVEGTSNPNLYWYRQAAGRGLQLLFYSVGIGQISSEVPQNLSASRPQDRQFILSSKKLLLSDSGFYLCAWEGGFSYEQYFGPGTRLTVT.

This clone is a singleton in its sample. The chain uses TRBV7-3 and TRBJ2-7; 9 bases map to TRBD2. CDR1 is SGHTA, CDR2 FQGTGA, per germline. CDR3 length: 15 residues. The ends lost 3 bases at V and 4 bases at J; junction bases unmatched: 7. The CDR3 loop is CASSFSGGRGYEQYF. DNA for the CDR3: TGTGCCAGCAGCTTCTCAGGCGGGAGGGGGTACGAGCAGTACTTC.

The chain is built from TRBV28 and TRBJ1-1, with a tentative D call TRBD1 (6 bases). The CDR3 spans 14 residues. Trimming left V 5 bases short and J 4 bases short, with 14 bases between. Germline CDR1 reads MDHEN; CDR2 reads SYDVKM. Here the CDR3 reads CASSLGQGTTEAFF. CDR3 bases: TGTGCCAGCAGTCTGGGGCAGGGGACCACTGAAGCTTTCTTT.

J is TRBJ1-2 and V is TRBV28; D possibly corresponds to TRBD1 (5 bases). V lost 11 bases, J lost 8 bases, and 18 bases lay in between. Germline CDR1 MDHEN, CDR2 SYDVKM. This CDR3 contains 12 residues. The CDR3 sequence is CAESGIERGYTF. In DNA form, the CDR3 reads TGTGCCGAATCAGGGATAGAGAGGGGCTACACCTTC.